This is a list of T cell receptor beta chains from one sample in a study of Graves' ophthalmopathy and Graves' hyperthyroidism. One entry per CDR3 protein results from TCRdb running MiXCR on the multiplex PCR reads. The repertoire includes roughly 1.1 million distinct CDR3 sequences, about 38% of them detected once, and 11% sits in the top ten. Source material: peripheral blood or thyroid tissue (not recorded which). The receptors stem from an adult man with Graves' hyperthyroidism. Each CDR3 is given without its conserved first and last residue. Size is omitted from some rows. Given values are once, few, many or a class for expanded clones.

V: TRBV7-9
size: .
J: TRBJ2-7
CDR3: ASTGQGGPYEQY

V: TRBV10-3
size: .
J: TRBJ2-5
CDR3: AINRGANQETQY

V: TRBV29-1
size: once
J: TRBJ1-2
CDR3: SADRGVGLAYGYT

V: TRBV19
size: many
J: TRBJ1-6
CDR3: ASKTDPGQNSPLH

V: TRBV29-1
size: .
J: TRBJ1-2
CDR3: SSGQGNYGYT

V: TRBV6-5
size: .
J: TRBJ1-2
CDR3: ASSYSTWDGYT

V: TRBV10-3
size: many
J: TRBJ2-7
CDR3: AITKGRDRVSEQY

V: TRBV12-3/TRBV12-4
size: few
J: TRBJ2-7
CDR3: ASLGGWGEQY

V: TRBV5-1
size: many
J: TRBJ2-7
CDR3: ASSLTSGSFYEQY

V: TRBV7-3
size: few
J: TRBJ1-1
CDR3: ASSLIGTVEAF

V: TRBV7-2
size: many
J: TRBJ2-7
CDR3: ASSLSTGWEQY

V: TRBV7-8
size: many
J: TRBJ1-2
CDR3: ASSSRQGEHYGYT

V: TRBV2
size: .
J: TRBJ1-1
CDR3: ASSYGPGTGDTEAF

V: TRBV19
size: many
J: TRBJ1-1
CDR3: ASTLRDTEAF

V: TRBV20-1
size: many
J: TRBJ1-2
CDR3: SARDSVSGGYGYT

V: TRBV7-2
size: .
J: TRBJ2-5
CDR3: ATIRTGTPGETQY

V: TRBV29-1
size: few
J: TRBJ1-2
CDR3: SVMDRASLSYGYT

V: TRBV25-1
size: few
J: TRBJ1-6
CDR3: ASSTPQGNNSPLH

V: TRBV20-1
size: many
J: TRBJ2-7
CDR3: SARLAGVNEQY

V: TRBV2
size: .
J: TRBJ1-2
CDR3: ASSEAHRGLDGYT

V: TRBV24-1
size: few
J: TRBJ1-1
CDR3: ATSESGWNTEAF

V: TRBV12-3/TRBV12-4
size: .
J: TRBJ2-7
CDR3: ASSLRDSYPYEQY

V: TRBV7-6
size: many
J: TRBJ1-3
CDR3: ASSLIDSGNTIY

V: TRBV25-1
size: once
J: TRBJ1-1
CDR3: ASSGHRGRTEAF

V: TRBV7-2
size: many
J: TRBJ2-7
CDR3: ASGPYDRAYEQY

V: TRBV14
size: many
J: TRBJ1-1
CDR3: ASSQDPRGKTEAF

V: TRBV6-5
size: .
J: TRBJ2-7
CDR3: ASSYSRVSIGGEQY

V: TRBV20-1
size: many
J: TRBJ2-5
CDR3: SARDASQARETQY

V: TRBV20-1
size: .
J: TRBJ2-2
CDR3: SARIGGTGELF

V: TRBV7-2
size: few
J: TRBJ2-5
CDR3: ASSRGTGGRKTQY

V: TRBV20-1
size: .
J: TRBJ1-1
CDR3: SADGPTGADTEAF